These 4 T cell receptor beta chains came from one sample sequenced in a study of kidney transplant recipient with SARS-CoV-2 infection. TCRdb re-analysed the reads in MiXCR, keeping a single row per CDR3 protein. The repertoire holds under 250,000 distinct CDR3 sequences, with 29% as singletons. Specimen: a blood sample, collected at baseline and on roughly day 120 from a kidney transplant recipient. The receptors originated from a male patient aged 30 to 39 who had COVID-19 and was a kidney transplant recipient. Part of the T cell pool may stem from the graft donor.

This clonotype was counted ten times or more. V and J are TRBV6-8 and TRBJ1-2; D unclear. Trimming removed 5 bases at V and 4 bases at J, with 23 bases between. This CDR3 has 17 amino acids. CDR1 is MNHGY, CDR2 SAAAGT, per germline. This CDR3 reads CASSKSRRSRKTYGYTF. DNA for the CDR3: TGTGCCAGCAGTAAGTCGCGACGCTCTAGAAAGACCTATGGCTACACCTTC.

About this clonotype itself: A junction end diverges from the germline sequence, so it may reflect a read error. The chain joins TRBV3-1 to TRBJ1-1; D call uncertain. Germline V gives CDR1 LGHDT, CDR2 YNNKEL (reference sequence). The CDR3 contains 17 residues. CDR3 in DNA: TGTGCCAGCAGCTTAGTCGGTCCCATTTCAATTCGCACTGAAGCTTCCTTT. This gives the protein CASSLVGPISIRTEASF.

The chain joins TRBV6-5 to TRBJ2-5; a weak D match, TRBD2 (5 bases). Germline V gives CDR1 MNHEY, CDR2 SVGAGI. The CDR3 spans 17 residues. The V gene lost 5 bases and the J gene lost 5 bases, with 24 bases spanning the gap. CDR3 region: CASSENDRWSSEETQYF. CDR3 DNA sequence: TGTGCCAGCAGTGAAAATGATCGGTGGAGTAGCGAGGAGACCCAGTACTTC.

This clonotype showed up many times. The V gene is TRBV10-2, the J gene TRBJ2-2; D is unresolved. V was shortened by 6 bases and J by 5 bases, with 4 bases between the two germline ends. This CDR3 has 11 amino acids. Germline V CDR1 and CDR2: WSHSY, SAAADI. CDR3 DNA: TGCGCCAGCAGAGAGACCGGGGAGCTGTTTTTT. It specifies CASRETGELFF.